These 21 T cell receptor beta chains came from one sample sequenced in a study of blood T cell repertoires in COVID-19. Using immunoSEQ multiplex PCR, the repertoire was profiled, and TCRdb retains in-frame clones only, with some absent. The profile shows hundreds of thousands of clones, roughly 85% of them singletons. Source material: peripheral blood. Every receptor here comes from a man aged 50-59 years with active or convalescent COVID-19.

The chain carries TRBV20-1 and TRBJ2-3, with D perhaps matching TRBD2 (6 bases). V lost 3 bases and J lost 3, with 13 bases in between. CDR1 and CDR2 (germline): DFQATT, SNEGSKA (reference sequence). The CDR3 has 14 residues. The CDR3 region has the DNA TGCAGTGCTAGTATCGGGAGATTGACAGATACGCAGTATTTT. Protein: CSASIGRLTDTQYF.

The chain links TRBV2 to TRBJ1-6; 9 bases match TRBD1. The V gene end was trimmed by 5 bases and the J gene end by 8 bases; junction bases not matched to a gene: 4. The V gene's germline CDR1 is SNHLY and CDR2 FYNNEI. The CDR3 length is 14 residues. The CDR3 region is CASSRTGADSPLHF. For the CDR3, the DNA is TGTGCCAGCAGTAGGACAGGGGCTGATTCACCCCTCCACTTT.

This clone was picked up one time. The chain couples TRBV6-5 to TRBJ2-3, with 7 nucleotides matching TRBD2. This CDR3 comprises 14 residues. The V gene's germline CDR1 is MNHEY and CDR2 SVGAGI. V gave up 6 bases and J gave up 2 bases; unmatched junction bases: 5. The DNA of the CDR3 is TGTGCCAGCAGGCCGGGACTACTCACAGATACGCAGTATTTT. As protein: CASRPGLLTDTQYF.

The CDR3, as DNA: TGTGCCAGCAGCTCAGGGGACAGCAGGTACTTC. Amino acid sequence: CASSSGDSRYF. The chain employs TRBV5-5 and TRBJ2-4; 7 nucleotides agree with TRBD1. Looked up from germline, CDR1 is SGHKS and CDR2 is YYEKEE (reference sequence). The V and J ends lost 3 bases and 15 bases, in that order; junction bases with no gene match: 6. The CDR3 contains 11 residues.

The chain couples TRBV10-3 to TRBJ1-2, with 10 positions matching TRBD1. Germline V CDR1 and CDR2: ENHRY, SYGVKD. CDR3 size: 16 residues. Germline trimming cut 5 bases from V and 4 bases from J; bases unmatched to any gene: 10. CDR3 in amino acids: CAISRGQGKGAYGYTF. The CDR3 bases are TGTGCCATCAGTAGGGGACAGGGGAAAGGGGCCTATGGCTACACCTTC.

This chain connects TRBV10-3 to TRBJ2-1; D is ambiguous. V lost 5 bases, J lost 6 bases, and 5 bases lay in between. This CDR3 has 11 amino acids. Germline V gives CDR1 ENHRY, CDR2 SYGVKD. The CDR3 nucleotides are TGTGCCATCAGTAGGAGCAATGAGCAGTTCTTC. Protein: CAISRSNEQFF.

This sequence joins TRBV6-5 and TRBJ2-1; 7 nucleotides agree with TRBD2. From germline, CDR1 is MNHEY and CDR2 SVGAGI. With V trimmed by 2 bases and J by 12 bases, 4 bases remained unmatched. The CDR3 has 12 residues. Here the CDR3 DNA reads TGTGCCAGCAGTTACCTGGGGGAGGGGCAGTTCTTC. Protein sequence: CASSYLGEGQFF.

The chain combines TRBV18 with TRBJ2-3; D is ambiguous. The CDR3 has 12 amino acids. Trimming removed 0 bases at V and 5 bases at J, with 3 bases between. Germline CDR1 reads KGHSH; CDR2 reads LQKENI. As DNA, the CDR3 is TGTGCCAGCTCACCACCTCGAGATACGCAGTATTTT. Protein sequence: CASSPPRDTQYF.

V usage is TRBV7-9 and J usage is TRBJ1-1, with 10 bases that match TRBD1. The CDR3 runs 16 residues. V shed 1 base and J 0 bases; nucleotides not matched to a gene: 2. Germline CDR1 SEHNR, CDR2 FQNEAQ (reference sequence). The CDR3 loop reads CASSLGGTGVNTEAFF. In nucleotides, the CDR3 is TGTGCCAGCAGCTTAGGTGGGACAGGGGTGAACACTGAAGCTTTCTTT.

The CDR3 region has the DNA TGTGCCAGCAGTTACACCAATAGGGGTCTGGACAATGAGCAGTTCTTC. It is translated as CASSYTNRGLDNEQFF. The chain joins TRBV6-2 or TRBV6-3 to TRBJ2-1, with D tentatively TRBD1 (5 bases). The V gene's germline CDR1 is MNHEY and CDR2 SVGEGT. V was pared by 2 bases and J by 5 bases, with 16 bases between. The CDR3 length is 16 residues.

The chain couples TRBV6-6 to TRBJ1-1; D remains unclear. The V end was cut by 3 bases, the J end by 1 base, with 9 bases between. The V gene's germline CDR1 is MNHNY and CDR2 SVGAGI (reference sequence). The CDR3 length is 14 residues. CDR3 in DNA: TGTGCCAGCAGTTATGGGCAGGCGAACACTGAAGCTTTCTTT. Protein product: CASSYGQANTEAFF.

The V gene is TRBV4-1, the J gene TRBJ1-2, with no clear D. The germline gives CDR1 MGHRA, CDR2 YSYEKL. Trimming removed 0 bases at V and 6 bases at J, with 8 bases between. This CDR3 is built from 13 residues. The CDR3 protein is CASSQEGGDGYTF. For the CDR3, the DNA is TGCGCCAGCAGCCAAGAAGGCGGGGATGGCTACACCTTC.

The V call is TRBV14, the J call TRBJ2-7, with TRBD1 matching 10 bases. CDR1 and CDR2 (germline): SGHDN, FVKESK. The junction had 8 bases not matched to a gene; V was cut back by 4 bases and J by 2 bases. There are 16 residues in the CDR3. CDR3 in amino acids: CASSPGFGTGAYEQYF. The CDR3 DNA sequence: TGTGCCAGCAGCCCTGGTTTCGGGACAGGGGCCTACGAGCAGTACTTC.

This clone was counted between two and nine times. This rearrangement joins TRBV2 to TRBJ1-1; D unclear. V was pared by 7 bases and J by 5 bases, with 8 bases between. CDR1 SNHLY and CDR2 FYNNEI come from the germline V gene. CDR3 size: 11 residues. Here the CDR3 reads CASTQSTEAFF. The CDR3 DNA sequence: TGTGCCAGCACCCAGTCTACTGAAGCTTTCTTT.

CDR3: CASTPRPTGDTIYF. CDR3 nucleotide sequence: TGTGCCAGCACCCCCAGGCCCACCGGGGACACCATATATTTT. This chain links TRBV9 with TRBJ1-3; the D is unclear. Germline V gives CDR1 SGDLS, CDR2 YYNGEE. The CDR3 consists of 14 residues. Trimming took 6 bases from V and 8 from J, leaving 18 bases between them.

The V call is TRBV14, the J call TRBJ2-7; D call uncertain. The germline V gene has CDR1 SGHDN and CDR2 FVKESK. CDR3 length equals 12 residues. Trimming removed 0 bases at V and 6 bases at J, with 6 bases between. The CDR3 sequence: CASSQDGFEQYF. The CDR3 DNA is TGTGCCAGCAGCCAAGACGGTTTCGAGCAGTACTTC.

J is TRBJ2-3 and V is TRBV27, with a possible D match to TRBD2 (5 bases). Germline-derived CDR1 and CDR2 are MNHEY and SMNVEV (reference sequence). Trimming left V 8 bases short and J 6 bases short, with 24 bases between. CDR3 size: 16 residues. This CDR3 reads CASGWGRTPRGDTQYF. CDR3 sequence (DNA): TGTGCCAGCGGATGGGGTAGGACTCCGCGCGGGGATACGCAGTATTTT.

The gene calls are TRBV19 and TRBJ1-4, with D perhaps matching TRBD1 (5 bases). The CDR3 sequence is 17 residues long. The germline V gene has CDR1 LNHDA and CDR2 SQIVND (reference sequence). V shed 2 bases and J shed 1 base, with 14 bases lying between them. This CDR3 is CASSIRTPRGTNEKLFF. DNA for the CDR3: TGTGCCAGTAGTATACGGACCCCTAGGGGAACTAATGAAAAACTGTTTTTT.

V usage is TRBV28 and J usage is TRBJ2-3; D is possibly TRBD2 (6 bases). Germline V lookup: CDR1 MDHEN, CDR2 SYDVKM. Trimming removed 1 base from V and 2 bases from J, with 10 bases in between. The CDR3 covers 15 residues. Here the CDR3 DNA reads TGTGCCAGCAGTTTATCGGGAGATCTCACAGATACGCAGTATTTT. It encodes CASSLSGDLTDTQYF.

The chain links TRBV9 to TRBJ2-1; TRBD2 might be the D (5 bases). There are 16 residues in the CDR3. V shed 0 bases and J shed 0 bases, with 10 bases lying between them. Germline V gene lookup returns CDR1 SGDLS and CDR2 YYNGEE. The CDR3 region is CASSVVAYSSYNEQFF. Written as DNA, the CDR3 is TGTGCCAGCAGCGTAGTAGCGTACAGCTCCTACAATGAGCAGTTCTTC.

The chain recombines TRBV2 with TRBJ2-7, with D perhaps matching TRBD1 (6 bases). With 5 bases removed from V and 1 base from J, the gap between germline ends came to 12 bases. The germline gives CDR1 SNHLY, CDR2 FYNNEI. The CDR3 extends over 14 amino acids. The DNA of the CDR3 is TGTGCCAGCAGTTCAGACAGGCTTTCCTACGAGCAGTACTTC. Protein product: CASSSDRLSYEQYF. Full variable domain (remainder filled in from reference TRBV2 and TRBJ2-7): EPEVTQTPSHQVTQMGQEVILRCVPISNHLYFYWYRQILGQKVEFLVSFYNNEISEKSEIFDDQFSVERPDGSNFTLKIRSTKLEDSAMYFCASSSDRLSYEQYFGPGTRLTVT.